Listed below are T cell receptor beta chains from one sample, sequenced in a study of blood T cells in healthy people across ages. MiXCR was run by TCRdb on the 5' RACE reads, yielding one entry per CDR3 protein. The repertoire holds 600,000 or so distinct CDR3 sequences, with around half as singletons. Material: blood. These receptors were taken from a man older than 75 in good health. Each CDR3 is given with its conserved first and last residue. D genes are given only for firm matches. Clone size is stated in some rows and not others, as once, few, many or a class when expanded.

J | V | size | D | DNA | CDR3
TRBJ2-7 | TRBV29-1 | . | . | TGCAGCGTTGCGGGGGACAGCTACGAGCAGTACTTC | CSVAGDSYEQYF
TRBJ2-5 | TRBV10-3 | few | . | TGTGCCATCAGTGACAACACCCGGTCGTGGGAGCAGTACTTC | CAISDNTRSWEQYF
TRBJ2-7 | TRBV6-5 | many | . | TGTGCCAGCAGTTACGCACAGGGTCGCGTTCGGGGAAGGGGATTAAACTACGAGCAGTACTTC | CASSYAQGRVRGRGLNYEQYF
TRBJ1-2 | TRBV20-1 | . | . | TGCAGTGCTAGAGATCTCGACCGGCGAGGCTACACCTTC | CSARDLDRRGYTF
TRBJ2-1 | TRBV20-1 | . | . | TGCAGTGCTAGAGCGGCCTCGGGCTACAATGAGCAGTTCTTC | CSARAASGYNEQFF
TRBJ2-7 | TRBV7-2 | . | . | TGTGCCAGCAGCTTTCAAGCCGGACATCGCTCCTACGAGCAGTACTTC | CASSFQAGHRSYEQYF
TRBJ2-3 | TRBV6-2/TRBV6-3 | few | . | TGTGCCAGCAGCCAGGGGGGCGCCAGTAGGTATTTT | CASSQGGASRYF
TRBJ1-5 | TRBV6-6 | many | . | TGTGCCAGCAGTTACTCGGGGGGGCGCGGAACTCAGCCCCAGCATTTT | CASSYSGGRGTQPQHF
TRBJ2-1 | TRBV20-1 | . | TRBD2 | TGCAGTGCTAGAGTAAGCGGGGGAGGCTACAATGAGCAGTTCTTC | CSARVSGGGYNEQFF
TRBJ2-3 | TRBV10-1 | . | . | TGCGCCAGCAGGTCCGGGGGACGAACCCTCACAGATACGCAGTATTTT | CASRSGGRTLTDTQYF
TRBJ2-7 | TRBV27 | few | . | TGTGCCAGCAGTGTATATCCCATGTCCTACGAGCAGTACTTC | CASSVYPMSYEQYF
TRBJ2-3 | TRBV7-9 | . | . | TGTGCCAGCAGCCCACTGCGGGGATACACAGATACGCAGTATTTT | CASSPLRGYTDTQYF
TRBJ1-4 | TRBV6-5 | many | . | TGTGCCAGCAGTTTCGGCAGGGTCAAAAAACTGTTTTTT | CASSFGRVKKLFF
TRBJ2-7 | TRBV27 | . | TRBD1 | TGTGCCAGCCGACCGGGACAGGCTTACTACGCGCAGTACTTC | CASRPGQAYYAQYF
TRBJ1-2 | TRBV7-9 | . | TRBD1 | TGTGCCAGCAGCGACGGGACAGAGACGAACTATGGCTACACCTTC | CASSDGTETNYGYTF
TRBJ2-3 | TRBV7-9 | . | TRBD2 | TGTGCCAGCAGCCAATGGACTCTAGCGGGAGCAGTAGATACGCAGTATTTT | CASSQWTLAGAVDTQYF
TRBJ2-7 | TRBV9 | . | . | TGTGCCAGCAGCGTACGAACGGACTCCTACGAGCAGTACTTC | CASSVRTDSYEQYF
TRBJ2-1 | TRBV29-1 | many | TRBD2 | TGCAGTGCGAGGGGACTAGCGGGCCCCAATGAGCAGTTCTTC | CSARGLAGPNEQFF
TRBJ2-3 | TRBV21-1 | . | . | TGTGCCAGCAGCAAAGAACAGGGGGGAGATACGCAGTATTTT | CASSKEQGGDTQYF
TRBJ2-1 | TRBV7-2 | few | . | TGTGCCAGCAGCTTAGTAACGGGATCGAAGTTCTTC | CASSLVTGSKFF
TRBJ2-3 | TRBV29-1 | . | TRBD2 | TGCAGCGTTGAACGGTCGGGAGGGCAAGATACGCAGTATTTT | CSVERSGGQDTQYF
TRBJ2-1 | TRBV9 | few | TRBD2 | TGTGCCAGCAGCACTAGCGGGAGGCCCCTCAATGAGCAGTTCTTC | CASSTSGRPLNEQFF
TRBJ1-1 | TRBV28 | once | . | TGTGCCAGCAGTTTATATAGCAGGGTTCGGGAAGCTTTCTTT | CASSLYSRVREAFF
TRBJ2-5 | TRBV6-5 | many | TRBD1 | TGTGCCAGCAGTCTCTGGGACAGACAAGAGACCCAGTACTTC | CASSLWDRQETQYF
TRBJ1-2 | TRBV27 | . | . | TGTGCCAGCACCCCTGGGGGAGGGGTTGGCTACACCTTC | CASTPGGGVGYTF
TRBJ2-7 | TRBV3-1 | few | . | TGTGCCAGCAGCCCCAGGAAGTACTACGAGCAGTACTTC | CASSPRKYYEQYF
TRBJ2-7 | TRBV20-1 | . | . | TGCAGTGCTAGGGGCCGGAGCTCCTACAATGAGCAGTACTTC | CSARGRSSYNEQYF
TRBJ1-5 | TRBV12-3/TRBV12-4 | few | TRBD1 | TGTGCCAGCAGTACCGGACAGGGACAGAGCAATCAGCCCCAGCATTTT | CASSTGQGQSNQPQHF
TRBJ2-1 | TRBV27 | . | TRBD2 | TGTGCCAGCAGTTCGGGACTAGCGGGCCTCAATGAGCAGTTCTTC | CASSSGLAGLNEQFF
TRBJ2-3 | TRBV6-2/TRBV6-3 | . | TRBD2 | TGTGCCAGCAGTTCCTTAGCGGGAGGTCTTATCACAGATACGCAGTATTTT | CASSSLAGGLITDTQYF